The 2 T cell receptor beta chains presented below share a single source sample, sequenced in a study of blood T cell repertoires in COVID-19. The assay was immunoSEQ multiplex PCR, and TCRdb's table has in-frame clones only and misses some. The data contain a few hundred thousand clones, approximately 81% of them singletons. The sequenced sample was peripheral blood. These receptors were taken from a woman younger than 35 with acute or convalescent COVID-19.

A few counts support this clone. The V gene is TRBV19, the J gene TRBJ2-5, with TRBD2 identical over 11 bases. Germline V gene data show CDR1 as LNHDA and CDR2 as SQIVND (reference sequence). There are 16 residues in the CDR3. Trimming took 4 bases from V and 9 from J; bases not matched to a gene: 13. DNA of the CDR3: TGTGCCAGTAGTACACCGTCGACTAGCGGGGTGAGGTCCCAGTACTTC. It is translated as CASSTPSTSGVRSQYF.

This chain connects TRBV18 to TRBJ1-1, with 8 bases fitting TRBD1. From germline, CDR1 is KGHSH and CDR2 LQKENI. This CDR3 region has 16 residues. V lost 3 bases to trimming and J lost 1 base; unmatched junction nucleotides: 7. The CDR3 is CASSPRRTGRNTEAFF. In DNA, the CDR3 is TGTGCCAGCTCACCGCGCAGGACAGGGAGGAACACTGAAGCTTTCTTT. Using reference TRBV18 and TRBJ1-1 for the parts outside the CDR3, the full variable domain is NAGVMQNPRHLVRRRGQEARLRCSPMKGHSHVYWYRQLPEEGLKFMVYLQKENIIDESGMPKERFSAEFPKEGPSILRIQQVVRGDSAAYFCASSPRRTGRNTEAFFGQGTRLTVV.